This TCR beta chain was documented in a study of control samples from healthy donors and cancer patients. Data came from immunoSEQ multiplex PCR; TCRdb stores just in-frame clones and leaves some out. The repertoire consists of over 100,000 clones, with less than 95% occurring once and the leading ten covering more than 3.5%. V dropped 3 bases and J dropped 6 bases, with 20 bases sitting between them. This CDR3 spans 16 amino acids. Germline V CDR1 and CDR2: KGHSH, LQKENI. The sequencing input was blood. This TCR derives from a human donor in good health. The donor label of this sample is uncertain. This sequence joins TRBV18 and TRBJ2-5, with a weak D call TRBD1 (6 bases). In DNA, the CDR3 is TGTGCCAGCTCACCGCGGGTTCTGGACAGTCGTCAGACCCAGTACTTC. As protein: CASSPRVLDSRQTQYF.